The 15 T cell receptor beta chains below come from one sample, sequenced in a study of blood T cell repertoires in COVID-19. This table comes from immunoSEQ multiplex PCR, and its TCRdb copy is limited to in-frame clones, with some not included. The table lists roughly 250,000 clones, around 82% of them singletons. The specimen sequenced was peripheral blood. The source is a woman aged 80 or over with active or convalescent COVID-19.

The chain has TRBV28 and TRBJ2-7, with a possible D match to TRBD1 (5 bases). CDR1 is MDHEN and CDR2 is SYDVKM in the germline V gene. Deletions cut 8 bases from V and 0 bases from J, with 11 bases between. The CDR3 spans 13 residues. CDR3 residues: CASGQGSSYEQYF. The CDR3 nucleotides are TGTGCCAGCGGTCAGGGCAGCTCCTACGAGCAGTACTTC. The full variable domain, with the rest looked up from reference TRBV28 and TRBJ2-7, is DVKVTQSSRYLVKRTGEKVFLECVQDMDHENMFWYRQDPGLGLRLIYFSYDVKMKEKGDIPEGYSVSREKKERFSLILESASTNQTSMYLCASGQGSSYEQYFGPGTRLTVT.

The chain employs TRBV5-1 and TRBJ1-6; D is possibly TRBD1 (6 bases). V was pared by 3 bases and J by 0 bases, with 7 bases between. The CDR3 covers 15 residues. Per the germline V gene, CDR1 is SGHRS and CDR2 is YFSETQ. Here the CDR3 DNA reads TGCGCCAGCAGCTCGACAGGCTCCTATAATTCACCCCTCCACTTT. The encoded protein is CASSSTGSYNSPLHF. The complete variable domain, with remaining parts taken from reference TRBV5-1 and TRBJ1-6, reads KAGVTQTPRYLIKTRGQQVTLSCSPISGHRSVSWYQQTPGQGLQFLFEYFSETQRNKGNFPGRFSGRQFSNSRSEMNVSTLELGDSALYLCASSSTGSYNSPLHFGNGTRLTVT.

This chain's CDR3 is CASGQRERETQYF. CDR3 coding DNA: TGTGCCAGCGGCCAGCGGGAACGAGAGACCCAGTACTTC. The chain couples TRBV2 to TRBJ2-5; TRBD2 aligns across 7 bases. With V trimmed by 8 bases and J by 4 bases, 7 bases remained unmatched. Looked up from germline, CDR1 is SNHLY and CDR2 is FYNNEI. The CDR3 runs 13 residues. The whole variable domain, filled in from reference TRBV2 and TRBJ2-5, reads EPEVTQTPSHQVTQMGQEVILRCVPISNHLYFYWYRQILGQKVEFLVSFYNNEISEKSEIFDDQFSVERPDGSNFTLKIRSTKLEDSAMYFCASGQRERETQYFGPGTRLLVL.

The genes are TRBV11-2 and TRBJ1-1, with D tentatively TRBD1 (6 bases). This CDR3 has 14 residues. The germline gives CDR1 SGHAT, CDR2 FQNNGV. The ends were cut back, 0 bases at V and 10 bases at J, with 15 bases in the middle. This CDR3 is CASSLDWAGDRAFF. The DNA for the CDR3 is TGTGCCAGCAGCTTAGATTGGGCAGGGGATAGAGCTTTCTTT.

The chain recombines TRBV15 with TRBJ1-3; D call uncertain. V lost 5 bases, J lost 0 bases, and 11 bases lay in between. This CDR3 is built from 15 residues. Germline assignment: CDR1 LNHNV and CDR2 YYDKDF (reference sequence). The CDR3 DNA reads as TGTGCCACCAGCTCGATGATTAGCTCTGGAAACACCATATATTTT. Protein sequence: CATSSMISSGNTIYF.

In nucleotides, the CDR3 is TGCGCCAGCAGCTTGGAGAGGAGTAATGCCTACGAGCAGTACTTC. Amino acids: CASSLERSNAYEQYF. The chain joins TRBV5-1 to TRBJ2-7, with D hard to call. Between the trimmed V and J ends, which lost 0 bases and 2 bases, there was a span of 12 bases. The CDR3 runs 15 residues. Germline V gene data show CDR1 as SGHRS and CDR2 as YFSETQ.

This chain joins TRBV5-1 and TRBJ2-2, with 12 bases identical to TRBD2. CDR3 length: 17 residues. The V gene end was trimmed by 1 base and the J gene end by 4 bases; junction bases not matched to a gene: 5. The V gene's germline CDR1 is SGHRS and CDR2 YFSETQ. The CDR3 nucleotides are TGCGCCAGCAGCTTGCCTAGCGGGGGGGCCACCACCGGGGAGCTGTTTTTT. Protein sequence: CASSLPSGGATTGELFF.

The V and J genes are TRBV2 and TRBJ1-2, with TRBD1 as a possible D gene (6 bases). Trimming stripped 5 bases from V and 6 bases from J, with 22 bases between. The CDR3 spans 16 residues. Germline V CDR1 and CDR2: SNHLY, FYNNEI. The CDR3 protein is CASSRGYGRGLDGYTF. In DNA, the CDR3 is TGTGCCAGCAGTCGAGGGTACGGCAGGGGATTAGATGGCTACACCTTC.

The chain employs TRBV6-1 and TRBJ2-1; D is uncertain. Germline lookup yields CDR1 MNHNS and CDR2 SASEGT. The CDR3 is 12 residues long. V lost 1 base to trimming and J lost 8 bases, with 6 bases between them. CDR3: CASSEEFYEQFF. The CDR3 nucleotides are TGTGCCAGCAGTGAAGAATTCTATGAGCAGTTCTTC.

The chain has TRBV4-2 and TRBJ1-3; the match to TRBD1 covers 9 bases. This CDR3 spans 16 amino acids. Germline-derived CDR1 and CDR2 are LGHNA and YNFKEQ. Unmatched junction bases numbered 2, after V lost 0 bases and J lost 2 bases. The CDR3 is CASSQDNRGPGNTIYF. CDR3 sequence (DNA): TGTGCCAGCAGCCAAGATAACAGGGGGCCTGGAAACACCATATATTTT.

The rearrangement joins TRBV5-1 to TRBJ2-7, with 9 bases lining up with TRBD1. The CDR3 is 15 amino acids. Per the germline V gene, CDR1 is SGHRS and CDR2 is YFSETQ. Trimming at V came to 3 bases and at J to 0 bases, leaving 4 bases not matched to a gene. As DNA, the CDR3 is TGCGCCAGCAGCTCTGGGACAGGGTCCTCCTACGAGCAGTACTTC. It translates to CASSSGTGSSYEQYF.

With respect to this clone: At one of its ends the junction is not consistent with the germline gene, which may arise from a read error. The chain uses TRBV5-1 and TRBJ2-1; a possible D gene is TRBD1 (5 bases). The CDR3 has 11 residues. CDR1 SGHRS and CDR2 YFSETQ come from the germline V gene. The CDR3 DNA sequence: TGCGCCAGCAGCGAGGACAAGGAGCAGTTCTTC. The encoded protein is CASSEDKEQFF.

V is TRBV3-1 (or the pseudogene TRBV3-2) and J is TRBJ1-6, with D perhaps matching TRBD1 (6 bases). The CDR3 covers 14 residues. Per the germline V gene, CDR1 is LGHDT and CDR2 is YNNKEL (reference sequence). Trimming took off 6 bases at V and 7 bases at J, with 13 bases between the two ends. The CDR3 nucleotides read TGTGCCAGCAGTCACGGACAGCCGAATTCACCCCTCCACTTT. Its translation: CASSHGQPNSPLHF.

V usage is TRBV18 and J usage is TRBJ2-1; D gene ambiguous. The V end was cut by 5 bases, the J end by 5 bases, with 13 bases between. The CDR3 contains 14 residues. Germline-derived CDR1 and CDR2 are KGHSH and LQKENI. CDR3 residues: CASSSSYLDNEQFF. The CDR3 DNA is TGTGCCAGCTCATCGTCATATTTAGACAATGAGCAGTTCTTC.

This clone came up once. The rearrangement uses TRBV6-5 and TRBJ2-7; tentatively, D is TRBD2 (6 bases). Germline CDR1 and CDR2: MNHEY and SVGAGI. The CDR3 loop spans 16 amino acids. Between the trimmed V and J ends, which lost 0 bases and 0 bases, there was a span of 12 bases. CDR3 nucleotides: TGTGCCAGCAGTTACTCGATGGGCGGGACCTCCTACGAGCAGTACTTC. Translated: CASSYSMGGTSYEQYF.